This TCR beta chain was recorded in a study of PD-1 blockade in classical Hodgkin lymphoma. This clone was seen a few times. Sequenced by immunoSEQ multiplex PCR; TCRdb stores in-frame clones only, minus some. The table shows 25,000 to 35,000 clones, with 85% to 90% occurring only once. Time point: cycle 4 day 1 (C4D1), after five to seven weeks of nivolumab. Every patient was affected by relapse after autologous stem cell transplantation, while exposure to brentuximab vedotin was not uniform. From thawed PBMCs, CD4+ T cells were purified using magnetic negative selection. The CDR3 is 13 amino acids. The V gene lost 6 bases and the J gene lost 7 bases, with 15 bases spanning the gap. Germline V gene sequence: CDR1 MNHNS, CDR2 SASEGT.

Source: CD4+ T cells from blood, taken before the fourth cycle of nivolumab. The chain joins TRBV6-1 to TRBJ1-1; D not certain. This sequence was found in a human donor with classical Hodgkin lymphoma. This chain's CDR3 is CASREYYPNEAFF. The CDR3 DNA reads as TGTGCCAGCAGGGAGTACTATCCTAATGAAGCTTTCTTT.